In its sample, the clone carrying this TCR beta chain was seen a few times. Its antigen is undetermined. The sample belongs to a study of blood T cells in healthy people across ages. Study-wide findings and caveats: Getting older went along with TCR beta diversity per million T cells dropping roughly linearly. Unsorted PBMCs prevented conclusive naive versus antigen-experienced comparison.

Germline V gene lookup returns CDR1 SGHRS and CDR2 YFSETQ. Trimming took off 8 bases at V and 2 bases at J, with 18 bases between the two ends. The CDR3 extends over 15 amino acids. The authors ran a second PCR of roughly 7 to 11 cycles using a sample-barcoded 5' primer and a J-beta primer mix. TCRdb redid the calling of the 5' RACE reads with MiXCR, one entry per CDR3 protein. This sample has some 760,000 distinct CDR3 sequences, with just under 25% found just once. These data were likewise used in another study, on T cells of mothers and their children.

This chain connects TRBV5-1 to TRBJ2-3; weak D call: TRBD1 (6 bases). The source material was blood. This receptor was identified in a boy between 10 and 17 years old in good health. The DNA for the CDR3 is TGCGCCAGGTGGGGGACATACCTCCACACAGATACGCAGTATTTT. This translates into CARWGTYLHTDTQYF.